Below, 19 T cell receptor beta chains from the same sample are listed, as sequenced in a study of cytomegalovirus exposure and HLA in healthy donors. Primers for the PCR totalled 60 Vbeta and 13 Jbeta. TCRdb's table, derived via immunoSEQ multiplex PCR, lists solely in-frame clones and lacks some. The table shows roughly 150,000 clones, with roughly 85% occurring only once. The specimen was PBMCs. The receptors were sampled from a male donor in good health and CMV-seronegative.

V is TRBV2 and J is TRBJ2-2, with D tentatively TRBD1 (6 bases). V gave up 7 bases and J gave up 7 bases, with 13 bases separating them. CDR1 is SNHLY, CDR2 FYNNEI, per germline. This CDR3 region has 13 residues. CDR3 loop: CASTNRVNGELFF. Here the CDR3 DNA reads TGTGCCAGCACAAACAGGGTCAACGGGGAGCTGTTTTTT. Full variable domain (rest looked up from reference TRBV2 and TRBJ2-2): EPEVTQTPSHQVTQMGQEVILRCVPISNHLYFYWYRQILGQKVEFLVSFYNNEISEKSEIFDDQFSVERPDGSNFTLKIRSTKLEDSAMYFCASTNRVNGELFFGEGSRLTVL.

The rearrangement links TRBV5-1 to TRBJ1-1, with 7 bases that match TRBD1. Germline CDR1 SGHRS, CDR2 YFSETQ. CDR3 size: 17 residues. The J segment lost 1 base and the V segment lost 2 bases, leaving 11 bases of the junction unmatched. The CDR3 here is CASSLTGTASPNTEAFF. The CDR3 DNA reads TGCGCCAGCAGCTTAACCGGGACAGCCAGTCCGAACACTGAAGCTTTCTTT.

The chain carries TRBV7-9 and TRBJ1-1; 7 bases agree with TRBD1. The CDR3 sequence is 13 residues long. V dropped 11 bases and J dropped 6; count of bases not matched to a gene: 12. Per the germline V gene, CDR1 is SEHNR and CDR2 is FQNEAQ (reference sequence). The CDR3 loop is CAVPGGFGSEAFF. The CDR3 nucleotides read TGTGCCGTACCAGGGGGTTTCGGGTCTGAAGCTTTCTTT.

V gene TRBV9 combines with J gene TRBJ2-1; 8 bases are shared with TRBD2. The CDR3 is 17 residues long. Germline assignment: CDR1 SGDLS and CDR2 YYNGEE. With 3 bases clipped from V and 3 bases from J, the junction kept 11 bases outside the gene matches. The CDR3 protein is CASSEKRTSRNYNEQFF. The CDR3 DNA reads as TGTGCCAGCAGCGAGAAACGGACTAGCAGAAACTACAATGAGCAGTTCTTC.

V is TRBV5-6 and J is TRBJ1-2, with 8 bases lining up with TRBD1. The V segment lost 0 bases and the J segment 3 bases; nucleotides outside the gene matches: 4. CDR3 size: 15 residues. The germline CDR1 and CDR2 sequences are SGHDT and YYEEEE. The CDR3 sequence: CASSLGPTGDYGYTF. The CDR3 DNA is TGTGCCAGCAGCTTGGGGCCGACAGGGGACTATGGCTACACCTTC.

The CDR3 bases are TGCAGTGCTAGAAACAGGGAAAAACTGTTTTTT. Translated: CSARNREKLFF. The chain combines TRBV20-1 with TRBJ1-4, with TRBD1 as a possible D gene (5 bases). Germline CDR1 and CDR2: DFQATT and SNEGSKA (reference sequence). The CDR3 runs 11 residues. Trimming shortened V by 2 bases and J by 8 bases, and 6 bases separated the two germline ends.

The chain is built from TRBV2 and TRBJ1-2, with a weak D call TRBD1 (6 bases). V lost 8 bases and J lost 2, with 12 bases in between. The CDR3 is 13 residues long. Germline V gene lookup returns CDR1 SNHLY and CDR2 FYNNEI. Here the CDR3 reads CASRGQSNYGYTF. Written as DNA, the CDR3 is TGTGCCAGCCGCGGACAGTCCAACTATGGCTACACCTTC.

The chain carries TRBV4-1 and TRBJ2-5; D perhaps matches TRBD2 (6 bases). Looked up from germline, CDR1 is MGHRA and CDR2 is YSYEKL. This CDR3 is built from 16 residues. V was cut by 0 bases and J by 0 bases, with 11 bases left in between. CDR3 loop: CASSQDGGFYQETQYF. CDR3 nucleotides: TGCGCCAGCAGCCAAGATGGGGGGTTCTACCAAGAGACCCAGTACTTC.

The CDR3 region is CASSPPVTGTSFLYF. The CDR3 DNA reads as TGTGCCAGCTCACCACCCGTGACAGGGACGAGTTTCCTGTATTTT. This chain links TRBV18 with TRBJ2-3, with 7 bases that match TRBD1. The J segment lost 14 bases and the V segment lost 0 bases, leaving 14 bases of the junction unmatched. The CDR3 contains 15 residues. Germline-derived CDR1 and CDR2 are KGHSH and LQKENI.

This clone was seen a handful of times. This chain joins TRBV6-5 and TRBJ1-1; no reliable D call. V lost 5 bases and J 5 bases, leaving 12 bases between the germline ends. Germline assignment: CDR1 MNHEY and CDR2 SVGAGI. CDR3 size: 13 residues. This chain's CDR3 is CASSHYRETEAFF. The CDR3 bases are TGTGCCAGCAGTCACTACAGAGAAACTGAAGCTTTCTTT.

The chain is built from TRBV9 and TRBJ2-3; 7 bases match TRBD1. CDR3 length: 18 residues. V trimming: 4 bases; J trimming: 8 bases; junction bases outside the gene matches: 22. The germline gives CDR1 SGDLS, CDR2 YYNGEE. This CDR3 is CASSSRGQMPTDTGTQYF. Here the CDR3 DNA reads TGTGCCAGCAGCTCTCGGGGACAGATGCCCACAGATACGGGTACGCAGTATTTT.

This clone was seen once. The chain carries TRBV11-2 and TRBJ1-2, with 8 bases matching TRBD1. The CDR3 is made up of 15 amino acids. Looked up from germline, CDR1 is SGHAT and CDR2 is FQNNGV. V lost 5 bases and J lost 1; bases outside the gene matches: 6. The DNA of the CDR3 is TGTGCCAGCAGCGCCAACAGGGGGATTAACTATGGCTACACCTTC. This encodes CASSANRGINYGYTF.

The chain couples TRBV19 to TRBJ2-6, with a weak D call TRBD2 (5 bases). The CDR3 runs 15 residues. Trimming removed 5 bases at V and 2 bases at J, with 10 bases between. Germline V gene data show CDR1 as LNHDA and CDR2 as SQIVND (reference sequence). The CDR3 DNA is TGTGCCAGTAGTCGGGGAAGGGCTGGGGCCAACGTCCTGACTTTC. Its translation is CASSRGRAGANVLTF.

J is TRBJ2-2 and V is TRBV2; tentatively, D is TRBD2 (7 bases). Trimming removed 8 bases from V and 3 bases from J, with 10 bases in between. This CDR3 spans 13 amino acids. Germline-derived CDR1 and CDR2 are SNHLY and FYNNEI. This CDR3 reads CASRGADTGELFF. Written as DNA, the CDR3 is TGTGCCAGCCGGGGGGCGGACACCGGGGAGCTGTTTTTT.

The chain joins TRBV7-3 to TRBJ2-7; 8 bases are shared with TRBD2. Germline trimming cut 4 bases from V and 6 bases from J; bases unmatched to any gene: 5. Per germline, CDR1 SGHTA and CDR2 FQGTGA. The length of the CDR3 is 13 residues. CDR3 nucleotide sequence: TGTGCCAGCAGCTATATAAGCGGGGGCGAGCAGTACTTC. It specifies CASSYISGGEQYF.

The rearrangement links TRBV4-2 to TRBJ2-3; 12 bases align to TRBD2. Germline CDR1 and CDR2: LGHNA and YNFKEQ. The CDR3 covers 16 residues. J gave up 4 bases and V 4 bases, and 6 bases lay outside the gene matches. Here the CDR3 reads CASSPRLAGVSDTQYF. The CDR3 DNA reads as TGTGCCAGCAGCCCCAGACTAGCGGGAGTGTCAGATACGCAGTATTTT.

This clone was picked up a small number of times. The rearrangement uses TRBV5-6 and TRBJ2-5; 11 bases match TRBD2. Germline V gene lookup returns CDR1 SGHDT and CDR2 YYEEEE. V lost 4 bases and J lost 1; bases outside the gene matches: 3. This CDR3 spans 15 amino acids. As DNA, the CDR3 is TGTGCCAGCAGCCCCGGACTAGCGGGCCAAGAGACCCAGTACTTC. The encoded protein is CASSPGLAGQETQYF.

The chain joins TRBV4-1 to TRBJ2-7, with 10 bases aligning to TRBD2. Germline trimming cut 4 bases from V and 13 bases from J; bases unmatched to any gene: 16. Germline V CDR1 and CDR2: MGHRA, YSYEKL. The CDR3 loop spans 15 amino acids. CDR3 sequence reads: CASSLDNQASGSQYF. CDR3 bases: TGCGCCAGCAGCCTCGACAATCAGGCTAGCGGGAGCCAATACTTC.

The chain is built from TRBV6-6 and TRBJ1-1; no reliable D call. The V and J ends lost 5 bases and 0 bases respectively, with 7 bases between them. Germline CDR1 MNHNY, CDR2 SVGAGI (reference sequence). This CDR3 has 13 amino acids. CDR3 residues: CASSRLLNTEAFF. The CDR3 bases are TGTGCCAGCAGTCGACTCTTGAACACTGAAGCTTTCTTT.